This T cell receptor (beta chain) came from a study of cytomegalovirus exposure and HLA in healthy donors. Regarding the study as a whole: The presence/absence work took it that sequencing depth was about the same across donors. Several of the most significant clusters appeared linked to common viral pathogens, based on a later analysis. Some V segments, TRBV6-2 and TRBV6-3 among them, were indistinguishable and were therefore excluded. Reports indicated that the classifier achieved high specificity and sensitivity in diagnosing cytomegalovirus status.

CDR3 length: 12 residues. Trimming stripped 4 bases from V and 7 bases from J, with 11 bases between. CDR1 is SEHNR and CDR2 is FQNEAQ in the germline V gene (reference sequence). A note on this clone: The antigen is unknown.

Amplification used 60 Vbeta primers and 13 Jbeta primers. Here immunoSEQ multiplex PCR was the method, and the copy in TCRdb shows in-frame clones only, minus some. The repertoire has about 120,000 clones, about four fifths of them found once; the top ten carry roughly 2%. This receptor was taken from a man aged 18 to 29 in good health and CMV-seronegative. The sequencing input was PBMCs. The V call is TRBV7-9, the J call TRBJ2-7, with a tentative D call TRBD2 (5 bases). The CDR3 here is CASSSHGGEQYV. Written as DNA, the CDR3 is TGTGCCAGCAGCTCCCATGGCGGGGAGCAGTACGTC.